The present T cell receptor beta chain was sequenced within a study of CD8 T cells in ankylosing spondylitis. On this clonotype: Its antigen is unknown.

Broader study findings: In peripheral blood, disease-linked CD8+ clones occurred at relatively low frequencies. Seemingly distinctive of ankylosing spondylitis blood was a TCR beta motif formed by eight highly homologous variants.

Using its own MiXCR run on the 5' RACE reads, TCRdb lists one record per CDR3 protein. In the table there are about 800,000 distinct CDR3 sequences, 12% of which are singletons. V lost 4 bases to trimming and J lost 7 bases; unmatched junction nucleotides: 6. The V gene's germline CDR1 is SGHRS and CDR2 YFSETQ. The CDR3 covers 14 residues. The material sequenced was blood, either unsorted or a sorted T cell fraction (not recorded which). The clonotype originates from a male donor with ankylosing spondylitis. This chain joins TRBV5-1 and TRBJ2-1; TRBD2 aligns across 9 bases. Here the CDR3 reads CASSPRTSANEQFF. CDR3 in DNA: TGCGCCAGCAGCCCGAGGACTAGCGCGAATGAGCAGTTCTTC.